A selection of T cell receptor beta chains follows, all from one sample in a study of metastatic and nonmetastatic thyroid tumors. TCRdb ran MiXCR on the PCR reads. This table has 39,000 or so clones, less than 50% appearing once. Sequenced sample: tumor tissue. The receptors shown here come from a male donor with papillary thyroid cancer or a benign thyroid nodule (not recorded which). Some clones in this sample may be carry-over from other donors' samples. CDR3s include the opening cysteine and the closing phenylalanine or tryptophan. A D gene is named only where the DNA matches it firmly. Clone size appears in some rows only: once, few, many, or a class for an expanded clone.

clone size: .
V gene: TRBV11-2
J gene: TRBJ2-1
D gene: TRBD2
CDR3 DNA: TGTGCCAGCAGCTTAGAGGGGGAGGGACTAGCGGGAGCCTATAATGAGCAGTTCTTC
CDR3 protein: CASSLEGEGLAGAYNEQFF

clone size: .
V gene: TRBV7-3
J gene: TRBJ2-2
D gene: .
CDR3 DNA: TGTGCCAGCAGCTTAAATCGGGTCCTGAACACCGGGGAGCTGTTTTTT
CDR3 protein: CASSLNRVLNTGELFF

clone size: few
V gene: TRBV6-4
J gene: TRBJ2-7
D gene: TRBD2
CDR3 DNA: TGTGCCAGCAGGGAAGTCCCAACGCGGGGGAAAATATACGAGCAGTACTTC
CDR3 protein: CASREVPTRGKIYEQYF

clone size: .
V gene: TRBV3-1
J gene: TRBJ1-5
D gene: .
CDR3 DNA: TGTGCCAGCAGCCAAGAACGGGCTCAGCCCCAGCATTTT
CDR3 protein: CASSQERAQPQHF

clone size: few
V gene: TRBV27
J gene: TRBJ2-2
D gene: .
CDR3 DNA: TGTGCCAGCAGTTTATCTCGGGATATGAACACCGGGGAGCTGTTTTTT
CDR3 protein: CASSLSRDMNTGELFF

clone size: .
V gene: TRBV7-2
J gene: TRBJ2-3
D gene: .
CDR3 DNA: TGTGCCAGCAGCCGGGACTCCACAGATACGCAGTATTTT
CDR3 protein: CASSRDSTDTQYF

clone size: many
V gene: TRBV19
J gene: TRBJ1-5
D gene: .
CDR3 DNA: TGTGCCAGTAGTATAGGGGAGGGAGACCAGCCCCAGCATTTT
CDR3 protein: CASSIGEGDQPQHF

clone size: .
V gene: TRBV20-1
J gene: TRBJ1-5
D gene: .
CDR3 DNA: TGCAGTGCTAGTAACGGAAATCAGCCCCAGCATTTT
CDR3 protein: CSASNGNQPQHF

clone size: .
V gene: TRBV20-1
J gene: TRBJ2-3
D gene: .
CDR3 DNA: TGCAGTGCTAGGGGATCAGGGCGAGAGGCAGATACGCAGTATTTT
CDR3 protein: CSARGSGREADTQYF

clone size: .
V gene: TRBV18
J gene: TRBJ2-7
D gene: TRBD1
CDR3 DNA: TGTGCCAGCTCACCCCCGACAGGGCCCAGCGAGCAGTACTTC
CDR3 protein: CASSPPTGPSEQYF

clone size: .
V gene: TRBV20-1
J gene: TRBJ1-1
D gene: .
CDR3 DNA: TGCAGTGCTAGAGATATCAGGCGTAGGACTGAAGCTTTCTTT
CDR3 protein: CSARDIRRRTEAFF

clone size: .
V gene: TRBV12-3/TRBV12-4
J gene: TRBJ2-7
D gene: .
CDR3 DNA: TGTGCCAGCACCTTCTATAGGGCAGGGGTCGGGGACGAGCAGTACTTC
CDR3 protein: CASTFYRAGVGDEQYF

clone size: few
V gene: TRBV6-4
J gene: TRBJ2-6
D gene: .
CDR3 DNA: TGTGCCAGCAGTGAGGGGTCTGGGGCCAACGTCCTGACTTTC
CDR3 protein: CASSEGSGANVLTF

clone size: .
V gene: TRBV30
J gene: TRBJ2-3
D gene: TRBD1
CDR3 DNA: TGTGCCTGGAGGGGTGTAAGGGACAGGGCCGAAGGTACGCAGTATTTT
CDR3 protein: CAWRGVRDRAEGTQYF

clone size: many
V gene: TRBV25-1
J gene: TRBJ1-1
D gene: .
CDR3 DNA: TGTGCCAGCAGTGAATTTAGGGCTAACACTGAAGCTTTCTTT
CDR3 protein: CASSEFRANTEAFF

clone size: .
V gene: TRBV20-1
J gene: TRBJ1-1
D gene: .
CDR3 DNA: TGCAGTGTTGGTGGGAACACTGAAGCTTTCTTT
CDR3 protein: CSVGGNTEAFF

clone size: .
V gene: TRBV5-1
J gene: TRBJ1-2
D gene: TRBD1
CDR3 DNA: TGCGCCAGCAGCTCAACAGGGGAGGGTGGCTACACCTTC
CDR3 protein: CASSSTGEGGYTF

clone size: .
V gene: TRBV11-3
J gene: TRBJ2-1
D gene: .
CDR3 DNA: TGTGCCAGCAGCTTCGTGGACAATGAGCAGTTCTTC
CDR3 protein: CASSFVDNEQFF

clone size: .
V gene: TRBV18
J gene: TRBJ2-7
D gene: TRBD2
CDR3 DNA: TGTGCCAGCTCACCACTCCCTAGCGGGGGCCCCTACGAGCAGTACTTC
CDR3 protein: CASSPLPSGGPYEQYF

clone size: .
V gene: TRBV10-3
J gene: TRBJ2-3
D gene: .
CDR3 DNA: TGTGCCTACGGACTTACTAGCACAGATACGCAGTATTTT
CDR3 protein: CAYGLTSTDTQYF

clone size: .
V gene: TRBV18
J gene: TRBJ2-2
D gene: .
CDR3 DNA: TGTGCCAGCTCACCGGTTGTGCAGGGATACACCGGGGAGCTGTTTTTT
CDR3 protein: CASSPVVQGYTGELFF

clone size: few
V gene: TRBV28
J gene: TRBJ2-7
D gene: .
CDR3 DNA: TGTGCCAGCAGTCCCACAGGAGGTCACGAGCAGTACTTC
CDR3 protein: CASSPTGGHEQYF

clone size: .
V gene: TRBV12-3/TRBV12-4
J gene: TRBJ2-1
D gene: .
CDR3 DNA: TGTGCCAGCAGTTTTCCCGGGAGCAGTGAGCAGTTCTTC
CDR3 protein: CASSFPGSSEQFF

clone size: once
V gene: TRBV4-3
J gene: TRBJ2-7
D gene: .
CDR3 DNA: TGCGCCAGCAGCCAGGGGATAGCGGCCAGGTCCTACGAGCAGTACTTC
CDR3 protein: CASSQGIAARSYEQYF

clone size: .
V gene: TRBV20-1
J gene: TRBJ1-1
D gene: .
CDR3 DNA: TGCAGTGCTAGAATTGGGGGAGGGAACACTGAAGCTTTCTTT
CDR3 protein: CSARIGGGNTEAFF

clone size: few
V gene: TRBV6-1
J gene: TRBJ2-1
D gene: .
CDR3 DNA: TGTGCCAGCAGTGAAGGGGGCGGGAATAGTGATGAGCAGTTCTTC
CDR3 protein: CASSEGGGNSDEQFF

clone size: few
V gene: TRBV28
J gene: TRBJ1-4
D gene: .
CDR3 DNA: TGTGCCAGCAGTTTAGGGACCTTCAAACTGTTTTTT
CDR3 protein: CASSLGTFKLFF

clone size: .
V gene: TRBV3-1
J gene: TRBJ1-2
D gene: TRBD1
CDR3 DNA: TGTGCCAGCAGCGCGGGACAGCGGGCTCCCGGAGGCTACACCTTC
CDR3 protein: CASSAGQRAPGGYTF

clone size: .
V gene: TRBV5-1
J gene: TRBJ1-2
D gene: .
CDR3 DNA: TGCGCCAGCAGCTCCGGGACCGTACTTTATGGCTACACCTTC
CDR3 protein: CASSSGTVLYGYTF

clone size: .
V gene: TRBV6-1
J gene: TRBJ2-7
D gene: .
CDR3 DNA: TGTGCCAGCAGTGATCCCCAGGAAACAGGGCTTTATTCTTACGAGCAGTACTTC
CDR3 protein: CASSDPQETGLYSYEQYF

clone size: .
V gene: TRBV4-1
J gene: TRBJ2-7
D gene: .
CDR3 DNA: TGCGCCAGCAGCCAGGCCGTACAGACAACCTACGAGCAGTACTTC
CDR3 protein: CASSQAVQTTYEQYF

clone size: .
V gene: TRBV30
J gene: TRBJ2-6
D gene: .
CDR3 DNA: TGTGCCTGGAGCAGGGCGGGGACCCACTCTGGGGCCAACGTCCTGACTTTC
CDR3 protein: CAWSRAGTHSGANVLTF

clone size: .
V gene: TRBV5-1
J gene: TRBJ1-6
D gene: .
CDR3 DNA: TGCGCCAGCAGCCCCCGACAGGACTCCTATAATTCACCCCTCCACTTT
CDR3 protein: CASSPRQDSYNSPLHF

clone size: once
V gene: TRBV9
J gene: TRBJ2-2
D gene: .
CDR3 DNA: TGTGCCAGCAGCGATCCCCGGGGGCGGGCGGACACCGGGGAGCTGTTTTTT
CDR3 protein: CASSDPRGRADTGELFF

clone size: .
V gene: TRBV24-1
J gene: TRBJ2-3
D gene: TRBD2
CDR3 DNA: TGTGCCACCAGTGATTCTGGACTAGCGGGAGGGGGAACTAGCACAGATACGCAGTATTTT
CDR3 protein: CATSDSGLAGGGTSTDTQYF

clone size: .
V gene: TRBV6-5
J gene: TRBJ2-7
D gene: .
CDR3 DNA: TGTGCCAGCAGTACTCGGGCAGACCTTAGGGACGAGCAGTACTTC
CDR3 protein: CASSTRADLRDEQYF